A single sample gave rise to the 5 T cell receptor beta chains below, sequenced in a study of blood T cell repertoires in COVID-19. The table came from immunoSEQ multiplex PCR; TCRdb's copy has only in-frame clones and leaves some out. Of a few hundred thousand clones detected, about 86% appear once; the ten largest clones hold 9.5% to 13%. The sequencing sample was made of peripheral blood. The source is a woman aged 45-60 years with COVID-19, enrolled during active disease.

This chain uses TRBV28 with TRBJ1-5; possibly TRBD1 for D (6 bases). The CDR3 loop spans 17 amino acids. The V gene lost 6 bases and the J gene lost 7 bases, with 25 bases spanning the gap. From germline, CDR1 is MDHEN and CDR2 SYDVKM. CDR3 coding DNA: TGTGCCAGCAGCTCCCTTTTGACAGGACTGGGCAGGCAGCCCCAGCATTTT. The encoded protein is CASSSLLTGLGRQPQHF.

The chain recombines TRBV2 with TRBJ1-6; D is undetermined. The CDR3 is 14 amino acids. Trimming left V 0 bases short and J 11 bases short, with 11 bases between. Germline V CDR1 and CDR2: SNHLY, FYNNEI. CDR3 amino acids: CASSEAPGRPPLHF. CDR3 sequence (DNA): TGTGCCAGCAGTGAAGCGCCCGGGAGGCCACCCCTCCACTTT.

Details on this clone: The junction and the germline gene differ at one end; a read error may be behind it. The J gene is TRBJ2-3, the V gene TRBV9; 9 bases are shared with TRBD1. Per the germline V gene, CDR1 is SGDLS and CDR2 is YYNGEE. The CDR3 has 12 amino acids. Here the CDR3 reads CASSASTGGIRF. The CDR3 bases are TGTGCCAGCAGCGCTTCCACAGGGGGCATCCGCTTT.

The count of this clone is one. The rearrangement uses TRBV6-1 and TRBJ2-6; 9 bases fit TRBD1. The CDR3 is made up of 19 amino acids. The germline V gene encodes CDR1 MNHNS and CDR2 SASEGT. The trim removed 4 bases at V and 3 bases at J, leaving 13 bases unmatched. CDR3: CASSATFRDRAIGANVLTF. The CDR3 nucleotides are TGTGCCAGCAGTGCCACTTTCCGGGACAGGGCTATTGGGGCCAACGTCCTGACTTTC.

This clone occurred a few times. The V and J genes are TRBV7-2 and TRBJ1-4; D is unclear. The germline V and J ends were trimmed by 3 bases and 2 bases, with 7 bases remaining between them. This CDR3 has 14 residues. Germline loops: CDR1 SGHTA, CDR2 FQGNSA. CDR3 protein: CASSLEATNEKLFF. The CDR3 DNA is TGTGCCAGCAGCTTGGAGGCCACTAATGAAAAACTGTTTTTT.